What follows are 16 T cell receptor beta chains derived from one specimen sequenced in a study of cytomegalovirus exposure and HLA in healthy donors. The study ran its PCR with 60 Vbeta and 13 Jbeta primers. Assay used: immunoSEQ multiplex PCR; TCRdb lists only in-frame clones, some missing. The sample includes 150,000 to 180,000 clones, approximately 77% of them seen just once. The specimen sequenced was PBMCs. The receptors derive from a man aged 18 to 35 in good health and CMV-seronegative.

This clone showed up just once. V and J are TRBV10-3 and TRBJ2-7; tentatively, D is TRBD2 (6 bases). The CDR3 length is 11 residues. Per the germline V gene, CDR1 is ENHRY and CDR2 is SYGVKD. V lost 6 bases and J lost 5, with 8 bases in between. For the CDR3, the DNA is TGTGCCATCAGCGGGAGTAACGAGCAGTACTTC. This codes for CAISGSNEQYF.

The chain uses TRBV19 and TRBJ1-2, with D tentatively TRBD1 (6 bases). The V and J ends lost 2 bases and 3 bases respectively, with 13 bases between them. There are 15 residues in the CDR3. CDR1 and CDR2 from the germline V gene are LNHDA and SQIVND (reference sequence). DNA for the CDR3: TGTGCCAGTAGTATACCCTCTCAGGGGTACTATGGCTACACCTTC. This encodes CASSIPSQGYYGYTF.

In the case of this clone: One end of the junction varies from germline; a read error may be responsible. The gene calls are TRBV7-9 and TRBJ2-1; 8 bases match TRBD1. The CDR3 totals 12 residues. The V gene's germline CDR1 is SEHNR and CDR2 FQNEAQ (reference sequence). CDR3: CSSSFGQGDPFF. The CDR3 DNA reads TGTTCCAGCAGCTTTGGACAGGGTGATCCGTTCTTC.

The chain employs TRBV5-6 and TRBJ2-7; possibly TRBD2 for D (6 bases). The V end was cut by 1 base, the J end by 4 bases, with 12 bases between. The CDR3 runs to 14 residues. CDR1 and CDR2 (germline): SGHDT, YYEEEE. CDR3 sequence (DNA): TGTGCCAGCAGCTTGCAAGCGGGTCGGTACGAGCAGTACTTC. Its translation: CASSLQAGRYEQYF.

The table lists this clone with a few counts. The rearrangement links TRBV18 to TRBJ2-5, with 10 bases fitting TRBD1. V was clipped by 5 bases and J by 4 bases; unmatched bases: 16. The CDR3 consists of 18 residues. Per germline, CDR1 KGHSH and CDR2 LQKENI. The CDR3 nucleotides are TGTGCCAGCTCATTTCAACCCCGAGCGGGACAGGGGATAGAGACCCAGTACTTC. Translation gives CASSFQPRAGQGIETQYF.

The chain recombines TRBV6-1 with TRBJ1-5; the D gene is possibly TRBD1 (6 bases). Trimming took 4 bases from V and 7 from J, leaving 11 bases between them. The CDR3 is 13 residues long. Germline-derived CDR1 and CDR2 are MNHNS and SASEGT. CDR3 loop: CASSGTTGQPQHF. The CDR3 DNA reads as TGTGCCAGCAGTGGGACCACAGGGCAGCCCCAGCATTTT.

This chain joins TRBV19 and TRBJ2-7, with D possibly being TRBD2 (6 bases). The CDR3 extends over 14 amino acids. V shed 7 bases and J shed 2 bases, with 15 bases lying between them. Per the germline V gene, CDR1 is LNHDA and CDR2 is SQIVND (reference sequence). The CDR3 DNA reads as TGTGCCAGTAACGAGGACGGAGGGCCCTACGAGCAGTACTTC. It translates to CASNEDGGPYEQYF.

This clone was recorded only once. The CDR3 nucleotides read TGTGCCAGCAGTCATCTAGGACAGGGGAGCAATCAGCCCCAGCATTTT. Its translation: CASSHLGQGSNQPQHF. The chain links TRBV27 to TRBJ1-5; 9 nucleotides align to TRBD1. The CDR3 is made up of 16 amino acids. V lost 5 bases to trimming and J lost 1 base; unmatched junction nucleotides: 6. Looked up from germline, CDR1 is MNHEY and CDR2 is SMNVEV (reference sequence).

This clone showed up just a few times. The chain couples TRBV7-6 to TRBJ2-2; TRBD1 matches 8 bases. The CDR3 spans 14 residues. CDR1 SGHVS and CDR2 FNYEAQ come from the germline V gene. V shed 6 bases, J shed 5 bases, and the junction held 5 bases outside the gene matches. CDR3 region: CASSFRQGTGELFF. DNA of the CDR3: TGTGCCAGCAGTTTTAGACAGGGGACCGGGGAGCTGTTTTTT.

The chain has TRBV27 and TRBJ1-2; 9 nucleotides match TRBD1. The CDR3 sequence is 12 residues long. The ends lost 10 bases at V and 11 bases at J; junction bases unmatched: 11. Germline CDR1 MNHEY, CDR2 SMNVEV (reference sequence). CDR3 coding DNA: TGTGCCACCAGCCCAGGGACAGGGATTTACACCTTC. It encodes CATSPGTGIYTF.

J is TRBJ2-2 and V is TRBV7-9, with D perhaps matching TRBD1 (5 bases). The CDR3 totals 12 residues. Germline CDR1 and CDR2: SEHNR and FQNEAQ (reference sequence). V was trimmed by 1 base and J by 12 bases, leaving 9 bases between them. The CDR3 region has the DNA TGTGCCAGCAGCTTAGAGGGGCGTAAGCTGTTTTTT. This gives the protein CASSLEGRKLFF.

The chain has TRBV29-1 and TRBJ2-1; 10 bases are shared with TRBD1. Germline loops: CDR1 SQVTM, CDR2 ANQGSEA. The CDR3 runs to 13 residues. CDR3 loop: CGGTGENWHEQFF. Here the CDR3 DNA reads TGCGGAGGGACAGGGGAGAATTGGCATGAGCAGTTCTTC.

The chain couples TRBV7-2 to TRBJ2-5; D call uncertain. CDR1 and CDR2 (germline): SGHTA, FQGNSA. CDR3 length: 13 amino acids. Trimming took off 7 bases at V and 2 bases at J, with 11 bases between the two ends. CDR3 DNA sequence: TGTGCCAGCACCTTCGACTTACAAGAGACCCAGTACTTC. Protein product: CASTFDLQETQYF.

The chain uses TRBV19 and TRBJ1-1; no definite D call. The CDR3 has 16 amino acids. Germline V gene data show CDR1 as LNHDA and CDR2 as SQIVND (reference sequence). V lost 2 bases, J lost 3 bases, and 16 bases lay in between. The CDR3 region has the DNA TGTGCCAGTAGTATACCCCCGGGCAGGACTGACACTGAAGCTTTCTTT. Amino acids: CASSIPPGRTDTEAFF. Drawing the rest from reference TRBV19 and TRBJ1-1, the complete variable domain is DGGITQSPKYLFRKEGQNVTLSCEQNLNHDAMYWYRQDPGQGLRLIYYSQIVNDFQKGDIAEGYSVSREKKESFPLTVTSAQKNPTAFYLCASSIPPGRTDTEAFFGQGTRLTVV.

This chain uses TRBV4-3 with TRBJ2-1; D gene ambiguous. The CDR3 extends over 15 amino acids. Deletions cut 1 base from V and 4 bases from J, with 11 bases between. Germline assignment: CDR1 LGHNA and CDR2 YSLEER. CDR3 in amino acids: CASSQGAAKYNEQFF. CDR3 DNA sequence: TGCGCCAGCAGCCAAGGGGCTGCCAAATACAATGAGCAGTTCTTC.

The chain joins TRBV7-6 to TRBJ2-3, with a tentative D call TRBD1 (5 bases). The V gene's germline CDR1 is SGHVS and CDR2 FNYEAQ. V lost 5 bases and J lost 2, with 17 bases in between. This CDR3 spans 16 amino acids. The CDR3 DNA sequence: TGTGCCAGCAGCCCTGGGGCGGTAGCACTCACAGATACGCAGTATTTT. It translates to CASSPGAVALTDTQYF.